Sequencing of this T cell receptor beta chain was carried out in a study of metastatic and nonmetastatic thyroid tumors. Germline V CDR1 and CDR2: DFQATT, SNEGSKA (reference sequence). This CDR3 spans 14 amino acids. V gave up 6 bases and J gave up 0 bases, with 13 bases separating them. TCRdb re-processed the PCR reads through MiXCR. The data hold some 33,000 clones, with approximately 15% observed a single time. This clone has ten or more counts. No treatment of any kind had been given to any patient before thyroid surgery. The chain has TRBV20-1 and TRBJ2-3, with unresolved D. The origin of this receptor is a female donor with papillary thyroid cancer or a benign thyroid nodule (not recorded which). Some clones in this sample may be carry-over from other donors' samples. The source material was blood. CDR3 loop: CSAENYGSTDTQYF. CDR3 DNA sequence: TGCAGTGCAGAAAATTACGGGAGCACAGATACGCAGTATTTT.